The sequence of this T cell receptor beta chain was determined in a study of blood T cell repertoires in COVID-19. Across the study: PBMCs, B-cell-depleted T cells, or T cells provided the cDNA or gDNA that made up the material.

Authors' methods: Estimates of nucleated cell counts were drawn from the amplification of reference gene primers. The protocol was immunoSEQ multiplex PCR, while the TCRdb copy is restricted to in-frame clones and leaves out a portion. Clonal size and the V and J genes are those of that table, whereas D and trimming came from the DNA. The sample shows around 92,000 clones, about 91% of them seen only once. This clone has only one observation. Germline V gene data show CDR1 as SGHDN and CDR2 as FVKESK. V was shortened by 0 bases and J by 7 bases, with 13 bases between the two germline ends. The CDR3 sequence is 15 residues long.

Input material: peripheral blood. The receptor was derived from a woman older than 75 with active COVID-19. V gene TRBV14 combines with J gene TRBJ2-4; TRBD1 might be the D (6 bases). As DNA, the CDR3 is TGTGCCAGCAGCCAAGAACAGGGATGGAAGAACATTCAGTACTTC. This sequence encodes CASSQEQGWKNIQYF.